The 19 T cell receptor beta chains in this list originate from one sample, sequenced in a study of monozygotic twins with inflammatory bowel disease. TCRdb re-called the 5' RACE reads and shows each CDR3 protein once, DNA omitted. The sample table sets out under 130,000 distinct CDR3 sequences. Material: blood. These receptors were obtained from a human donor with ulcerative colitis or Crohn's disease, or a healthy co-twin of an affected twin (not recorded which).

The chain joins TRBV12-3 or TRBV12-4 to TRBJ2-2; there is no DNA to check the TCRdb D call of TRBD1. The CDR3 is made up of 16 amino acids. The CDR3: CASSSPGTPHTGELFF.

The V call is TRBV7-2, the J call TRBJ2-2; TCRdb calls TRBD2, which cannot be checked without DNA. CDR1 SGHTA and CDR2 FQGNSA come from the germline V gene. There are 15 residues in the CDR3. The CDR3: CASSPEGGPSGELFF.

The chain links TRBV6-2 or TRBV6-3 to TRBJ1-1; TCRdb's assignment of TRBD1 cannot be checked, as there is no DNA. Germline-derived CDR1 and CDR2 are MNHEY and SVGEGT. CDR3 size: 15 residues. Here the CDR3 reads CASRPSGRKNTEAFF.

This chain joins TRBV6-2 or TRBV6-3 and TRBJ2-1; the TRBD2 assignment by TCRdb is unverifiable without DNA. The CDR3 is 13 amino acids. Germline V gives CDR1 MNHEY, CDR2 SVGEGT. CDR3 sequence: CASGDSFYNEQFF.

V gene TRBV12-5 combines with J gene TRBJ2-7. CDR1 and CDR2 (germline): LGHNT, FRNRAP. The CDR3 contains 12 residues. The CDR3 sequence is CASGLEVYEQYF.

The V and J genes are TRBV20-1 and TRBJ1-1; as DNA is missing, the TRBD1 call by TCRdb cannot be tested. The CDR3 covers 14 residues. Germline CDR1 and CDR2: DFQATT and SNEGSKA (reference sequence). CDR3 protein: CSADLRTGKDEAFF.

The rearrangement joins TRBV27 to TRBJ2-7; without DNA, the TCRdb call of TRBD1 cannot be checked. The CDR3 length is 17 residues. Germline CDR1 is MNHEY and CDR2 is SMNVEV (reference sequence). CDR3 protein: CASSLWTGQGDTYEQYF.

The chain uses TRBV19 and TRBJ2-3; TCRdb's D call of TRBD1 is untestable without DNA. The CDR3 totals 13 residues. Germline V gene lookup returns CDR1 LNHDA and CDR2 SQIVND (reference sequence). CDR3 region: CASSAGDRDTQYF.

The CDR3: CAAGPQIPFTDTQYF. This chain uses TRBV19 with TRBJ2-3. The CDR3 covers 15 residues. The germline gives CDR1 LNHDA, CDR2 SQIVND (reference sequence).

The chain combines TRBV28 with TRBJ2-7; without DNA, the TCRdb call of TRBD2 cannot be checked. This CDR3 spans 15 amino acids. Germline values: CDR1 MDHEN, CDR2 SYDVKM. CDR3 residues: CASSKRTSGNYEQYF.

The CDR3 region is CASSQASYNEQFF. V is TRBV3-1 and J is TRBJ2-1. Germline-derived CDR1 and CDR2 are LGHDT and YNNKEL (reference sequence). The CDR3 runs to 13 residues.

The chain employs TRBV27 and TRBJ2-3; lacking DNA, the TRBD1 call made by TCRdb goes unchecked. CDR1 and CDR2 (germline): MNHEY, SMNVEV (reference sequence). The CDR3 has 18 amino acids. CDR3 protein: CASSLSPKRGGGAYTQYF.

J is TRBJ2-3 and V is TRBV9. This CDR3 has 14 amino acids. Germline V CDR1 and CDR2: SGDLS, YYNGEE. The CDR3 sequence is CASSVGRWTDTQYF. The full variable domain, in which reference TRBV9 and TRBJ2-3 provide the parts outside the CDR3, is DSGVTQTPKHLITATGQRVTLRCSPRSGDLSVYWYQQSLDQGLQFLIQYYNGEERAKGNILERFSAQQFPDLHSELNLSSLELGDSALYFCASSVGRWTDTQYFGPGTRLTVL.

The J gene is TRBJ2-1, the V gene TRBV4-3; without DNA, the TCRdb call of TRBD1 cannot be checked. Germline V gene data show CDR1 as LGHNA and CDR2 as YSLEER. This CDR3 comprises 13 residues. CDR3 loop: CASSVQGAGEQFF.

This CDR3 is CASSLDQVTSGPYEQYF. This chain joins TRBV5-4 and TRBJ2-7; TCRdb names TRBD2, which stays unverified in the absence of DNA. CDR1 and CDR2 from the germline V gene are SGHNT and YYREEE (reference sequence). The CDR3 extends over 17 amino acids.

The CDR3 spells CASSQDGTGGALDEQYF. V usage is TRBV4-1 and J usage is TRBJ2-7; TCRdb gives TRBD1 as the D gene, but with no DNA this cannot be confirmed. Per germline, CDR1 MGHRA and CDR2 YSYEKL. This CDR3 has 17 residues.

The genes are TRBV7-8 and TRBJ2-3; with no DNA, the TCRdb D assignment of TRBD2 cannot be verified. The CDR3 totals 17 residues. The germline V gene encodes CDR1 SGHVS and CDR2 FQNEAQ. The CDR3 here is CASSLEGLAGGTDTQYF.

The chain is built from TRBV29-1 and TRBJ2-7; the D gene TCRdb calls, TRBD2, cannot be checked with no DNA. The germline CDR1 and CDR2 sequences are SQVTM and ANQGSEA. CDR3 length: 15 residues. This CDR3 reads CSVPRPLGINDEQYF.

The V and J genes are TRBV7-2 and TRBJ1-6; TCRdb gives TRBD1 as the D gene, but with no DNA this cannot be confirmed. The CDR3 is 16 amino acids. Per the germline V gene, CDR1 is SGHTA and CDR2 is FQGNSA. CDR3 sequence: CASSANPGGLGSPLHF.